The 28 T cell receptor beta chains in this list originate from one sample, sequenced in a study of regulatory T cells in long-lasting Graves disease. CDR3 regions were amplified by Arm-PCR using iRepertoire HTBI primers to build TCR beta libraries. TCRdb re-called the multiplex PCR reads through MiXCR, storing one row per CDR3 protein. There are 350,000 to 500,000 distinct CDR3 sequences in the sample; roughly 15% occur only once, and about 15% lies in the top ten. Time point reported: newly diagnosed GD, antithyroid drugs for less than 3 months. Following extraction of RNA from PBMCs, that RNA was used to make the TCR library. These data also featured in a second study, about T cells in Graves' hyperthyroidism and ophthalmopathy.

Sequenced here: peripheral blood mononuclear cells (PBMCs), sampled at new diagnosis, from a patient treated with antithyroid drugs. The receptors come from a woman aged 45-65 years with Graves disease.

With respect to this clonotype: One end of the junction varies from germline; a read error may be responsible. The rearrangement links TRBV5-1 to TRBJ2-7, with D unresolved. Per germline, CDR1 SGHRS and CDR2 YFSETQ. CDR3 length: 12 residues. The CDR3 nucleotides read TGCACCAGCAGCTTGCCCTCCTACGAGCAGTACTTC. This encodes CTSSLPSYEQYF.

In this sample, this clonotype turned up a few times. The chain combines TRBV5-1 with TRBJ2-5; the D gene is possibly TRBD1 (6 bases). V lost 2 bases to trimming and J lost 9 bases, with 23 bases between them. Germline CDR1 is SGHRS and CDR2 is YFSETQ. The CDR3 contains 16 residues. As DNA, the CDR3 is TGCGCCAGCAGCTTCCAAAACGACAGGCCTGAAAGTGCCCAGTACTTC. Its protein product is CASSFQNDRPESAQYF. Using reference TRBV5-1 and TRBJ2-5 for the parts outside the CDR3, the full variable domain is KAGVTQTPRYLIKTRGQQVTLSCSPISGHRSVSWYQQTPGQGLQFLFEYFSETQRNKGNFPGRFSGRQFSNSRSEMNVSTLELGDSALYLCASSFQNDRPESAQYFGPGTRLLVL.

As for this clonotype: A much more abundant neighbour one base away suggests this may be a read error. The V and J genes are TRBV28 and TRBJ1-5; perhaps TRBD1 as D (5 bases). CDR3 size: 15 residues. Germline V gene data show CDR1 as MDHEN and CDR2 as SYDVKM. The ends were cut back, 3 bases at V and 2 bases at J, with 11 bases in the middle. The CDR3 is CASSFPAQGNQPQHF. In DNA, the CDR3 is TGTGCCAGCAGTTTCCCCGCACAGGGCAATCAGCCCCAGCATTTT.

This clonotype was counted at least ten times. V usage is TRBV6-2 or TRBV6-3 and J usage is TRBJ2-1; D might be TRBD1 or TRBD2, each matching 5 bases. The CDR3 totals 15 residues. Germline lookup yields CDR1 MNHEY and CDR2 SVGEGT. V lost 5 bases and J 4 bases, leaving 15 bases between the germline ends. The CDR3 region is CASSDTGPGYNEQFF. The CDR3 DNA reads as TGTGCCAGCAGTGACACGGGACCGGGATACAATGAGCAGTTCTTC.

Many counts were recorded for this clonotype. This chain's CDR3 is CASSLSGRRMMNTEAFF. DNA of the CDR3: TGTGCCAGCAGTTTATCTGGGCGCCGTATGATGAACACTGAAGCTTTCTTT. The chain carries TRBV27 and TRBJ1-1; D remains unclear. Germline V CDR1 and CDR2: MNHEY, SMNVEV (reference sequence). CDR3 length: 17 residues. The V end lost 0 bases, the J end lost 0 bases, and 14 bases lay between the germline ends.

The CDR3 nucleotides are TGTGCCAGCAGCTTACAGCGGGCCTCCTACGAGCAGTACTTC. Protein product: CASSLQRASYEQYF. The rearrangement links TRBV7-3 to TRBJ2-7; D may be TRBD2 (6 bases). CDR1 is SGHTA and CDR2 is FQGTGA in the germline V gene. The CDR3 is made up of 14 amino acids. The V end was cut by 2 bases, the J end by 0 bases, with 8 bases between.

This clonotype was observed once. The V and J genes are TRBV3-1 and TRBJ1-2; D ambiguous. Trimming removed 1 base from V and 0 bases from J, with 9 bases in between. CDR1 LGHDT and CDR2 YNNKEL come from the germline V gene (reference sequence). The CDR3 sequence is 15 residues long. The CDR3 nucleotides are TGTGCCAGCAGCCAAGTAGGCATATCTAACTATGGCTACACCTTC. Amino acid sequence: CASSQVGISNYGYTF.

The chain joins TRBV5-1 to TRBJ2-4, with TRBD2 matching over 11 bases. The germline gives CDR1 SGHRS, CDR2 YFSETQ. After removal of 3 bases from V and 0 bases from J, the junction contained 14 bases not matched to a gene. The CDR3 extends over 20 amino acids. In nucleotides, the CDR3 is TGCGCCAGCAGCTCGGTCTCCATTCTAGCGGGAGGACTAGCCAAAAACATTCAGTACTTC. Encoded protein: CASSSVSILAGGLAKNIQYF.

The rearrangement links TRBV30 to TRBJ2-3; D possibly corresponds to TRBD2 (6 bases). Germline V CDR1 and CDR2: GTSNPN, SVGIG (reference sequence). The CDR3 totals 12 residues. V shed 4 bases and J shed 1 base, with 6 bases lying between them. CDR3 in DNA: TGTGCCTGGACTAGCGGCACAGATACGCAGTATTTT. Protein sequence: CAWTSGTDTQYF. Drawing the rest from reference TRBV30 and TRBJ2-3, the complete variable domain is SQTIHQWPATLVQPVGSPLSLECTVEGTSNPNLYWYRQAAGRGLQLLFYSVGIGQISSEVPQNLSASRPQDRQFILSSKKLLLSDSGFYLCAWTSGTDTQYFGPGTRLTVL.

This clonotype was counted between two and nine times. The gene calls are TRBV3-1 and TRBJ2-1; TRBD1 aligns across 9 bases. The CDR3 covers 16 residues. V was pared by 0 bases and J by 9 bases, with 9 bases of the junction left unmatched. Germline CDR1 reads LGHDT; CDR2 reads YNNKEL (reference sequence). CDR3 sequence reads: CASSQDRGTGRGEQFF. The CDR3, as DNA: TGTGCCAGCAGCCAAGATAGGGGGACAGGGCGGGGTGAGCAGTTCTTC.

This clonotype has ten or more counts. The chain employs TRBV2 and TRBJ2-5; D is undetermined. The germline V gene has CDR1 SNHLY and CDR2 FYNNEI. The CDR3 runs 14 residues. Trimming stripped 1 base from V and 4 bases from J, with 10 bases between. The CDR3, as DNA: TGTGCCAGCAGTGAAGTCCGGCAGGTAGAGACCCAGTACTTC. Its translation is CASSEVRQVETQYF.

This clonotype was picked up many times. The gene calls are TRBV28 and TRBJ2-1, with 8 bases identical to TRBD2. Germline loops: CDR1 MDHEN, CDR2 SYDVKM. There are 17 residues in the CDR3. V shed 6 bases and J 0 bases; nucleotides not matched to a gene: 10. The CDR3 region is CASRQGGAGVSYNEQFF. In DNA, the CDR3 is TGTGCCAGCAGGCAGGGAGGAGCGGGAGTCTCCTACAATGAGCAGTTCTTC.

This clonotype was seen a few times. The DNA of the CDR3 is TGTGCCAGCAGTTACTCGAGCAGGGGTGGTAACTATGGCTACACCTTC. It is translated as CASSYSSRGGNYGYTF. V is TRBV6-5 and J is TRBJ1-2; tentatively, D is TRBD1 (6 bases). V was cut by 0 bases and J by 1 base, with 12 bases left in between. CDR3 length: 16 residues. Looked up from germline, CDR1 is MNHEY and CDR2 is SVGAGI.

A few counts support this clonotype. The CDR3 nucleotides are TGCGCCAGCAGCTTGGCCAGCGGCGGCGAGCAGTTCTTC. Protein: CASSLASGGEQFF. The V call is TRBV5-1, the J call TRBJ2-1, with a tentative D call TRBD2 (5 bases). Trimming stripped 0 bases from V and 10 bases from J, with 11 bases between. Per the germline V gene, CDR1 is SGHRS and CDR2 is YFSETQ. This CDR3 has 13 residues.

This clonotype was picked up many times. This chain links TRBV6-1 with TRBJ2-1, with 10 positions matching TRBD1. The V segment lost 5 bases and the J segment 9 bases; nucleotides outside the gene matches: 10. The CDR3 covers 15 residues. The germline V gene has CDR1 MNHNS and CDR2 SASEGT. The CDR3 nucleotides are TGTGCCAGCAGTCGGGACAGGGGAAGACTCACTGAGCAGTTCTTC. Protein: CASSRDRGRLTEQFF.

This clonotype was seen a few times. The chain links TRBV30 to TRBJ2-7; TRBD2 might be the D (5 bases). The CDR3 runs to 13 residues. With 1 base removed from V and 7 bases from J, the gap between germline ends came to 14 bases. Germline assignment: CDR1 GTSNPN and CDR2 SVGIG (reference sequence). CDR3 nucleotides: TGTGCCTGGAGTGCCCTTAGCGCGCGGGAGCAGTACTTC. Amino acids: CAWSALSAREQYF.

This clonotype appeared a few times. J is TRBJ2-7 and V is TRBV11-2, with 9 bases that match TRBD1. The CDR3 totals 14 residues. J gave up 3 bases and V 5 bases, and 5 bases lay outside the gene matches. CDR1 is SGHAT and CDR2 is FQNNGV in the germline V gene. This CDR3 reads CASSHGTGNYEQYF. DNA for the CDR3: TGTGCCAGCAGCCACGGGACAGGGAACTACGAGCAGTACTTC.

As for this clonotype: With a much larger clone just one base away, this may be a read error. The gene calls are TRBV7-9 and TRBJ2-7; D is uncertain. Germline assignment: CDR1 SEHNR and CDR2 FQNEAQ (reference sequence). Trimming removed 6 bases at V and 5 bases at J, with 17 bases between. The CDR3 is 14 residues long. CDR3 sequence reads: CASSPETVFHEQYF. CDR3 nucleotide sequence: TGTGCCAGCAGTCCCGAGACGGTTTTCCACGAGCAGTACTTC.

This clonotype was detected only a few times. The V call is TRBV7-9, the J call TRBJ1-2; possibly TRBD1 for D (6 bases). The V end lost 1 base, the J end lost 4 bases, and 13 bases lay between the germline ends. The CDR3 has 15 residues. Per the germline V gene, CDR1 is SEHNR and CDR2 is FQNEAQ (reference sequence). The CDR3 region has the DNA TGTGCCAGCAGCTTAGGGCCCGGGACACTCTATGGCTACACCTTC. It is translated as CASSLGPGTLYGYTF.

In its sample, this clonotype was seen many times. The chain has TRBV5-1 and TRBJ1-2; 10 positions match TRBD1. Germline V gene lookup returns CDR1 SGHRS and CDR2 YFSETQ. The length of the CDR3 is 15 residues. V trimming: 4 bases; J trimming: 2 bases; junction bases outside the gene matches: 5. CDR3 in DNA: TGCGCCAGCAGCACAAGACAGGGGGCAAACTATGGCTACACCTTC. Translation: CASSTRQGANYGYTF.

CDR3 in amino acids: CASKPTSGNTDTQYF. DNA for the CDR3: TGTGCCAGCAAGCCCACTAGCGGGAACACAGATACGCAGTATTTT. The chain is built from TRBV28 and TRBJ2-3, with 10 bases lining up with TRBD2. The V segment lost 7 bases and the J segment 2 bases; nucleotides outside the gene matches: 6. This CDR3 is built from 15 residues. Germline V gene sequence: CDR1 MDHEN, CDR2 SYDVKM.

This clonotype was counted ten times or more. J is TRBJ1-1 and V is TRBV28; D is possibly TRBD1 (6 bases). Trimming stripped 5 bases from V and 0 bases from J, with 13 bases between. Germline CDR1 reads MDHEN; CDR2 reads SYDVKM. The CDR3 loop spans 15 amino acids. The CDR3 is CASSGLDSMNTEAFF. The CDR3 DNA is TGTGCCAGCAGTGGGCTGGACAGTATGAACACTGAAGCTTTCTTT.

The sample holds many counts of this clonotype. V and J are TRBV20-1 and TRBJ2-3; 8 bases fit TRBD1. The CDR3 length is 16 residues. Germline V gene sequence: CDR1 DFQATT, CDR2 SNEGSKA (reference sequence). The V gene end was trimmed by 4 bases and the J gene end by 1 base; junction bases not matched to a gene: 10. CDR3 protein: CSAIPGQEWGTDTQYF. The CDR3 bases are TGCAGTGCTATACCGGGACAGGAGTGGGGCACAGATACGCAGTATTTT.

The table lists this clonotype with many counts. This chain connects TRBV3-1 to TRBJ2-7; 7 bases are a match to TRBD2. The CDR3 length is 15 residues. Trimming took 5 bases from V and 2 from J; bases not matched to a gene: 9. CDR1 LGHDT and CDR2 YNNKEL come from the germline V gene (reference sequence). Here the CDR3 reads CASSASSGGPYEQYF. The DNA for the CDR3 is TGTGCCAGCAGCGCCTCTAGCGGAGGCCCCTACGAGCAGTACTTC.

V gene TRBV7-9 combines with J gene TRBJ1-3, with D perhaps matching TRBD1 (5 bases). CDR1 SEHNR and CDR2 FQNEAQ come from the germline V gene (reference sequence). The V gene lost 4 bases and the J gene lost 0 bases, with 10 bases spanning the gap. The CDR3 is 15 residues long. CDR3 loop: CASSSIDSSGNTIYF. The CDR3, as DNA: TGTGCCAGCAGCTCGATAGACAGCTCTGGAAACACCATATATTTT.

This clonotype was recorded many times. This chain connects TRBV28 to TRBJ2-1; D is undetermined. The V gene's germline CDR1 is MDHEN and CDR2 SYDVKM. CDR3 length: 14 amino acids. V lost 10 bases and J 0 bases, leaving 13 bases between the germline ends. CDR3 DNA: TGTGCCACCCTGGACGGAAGCTCCTACAATGAGCAGTTCTTC. It translates to CATLDGSSYNEQFF.

This clonotype has a count of ten or more. The chain has TRBV28 and TRBJ1-5, with D maybe TRBD1 (6 bases). Trimming removed 6 bases from V and 6 bases from J, with 18 bases in between. Per germline, CDR1 MDHEN and CDR2 SYDVKM. The CDR3 totals 15 residues. CDR3 coding DNA: TGTGCCAGCAGGGTTCAGTCAGGGGCTATTCAGCCCCAGCATTTT. Its translation is CASRVQSGAIQPQHF.

This clonotype appeared many times. The chain carries TRBV20-1 and TRBJ2-1; 8 nucleotides agree with TRBD1. V shed 0 bases and J 9 bases; nucleotides not matched to a gene: 7. The CDR3 sequence is 14 residues long. Germline-derived CDR1 and CDR2 are DFQATT and SNEGSKA (reference sequence). The CDR3 spells CSARDSRGLGEQFF. DNA of the CDR3: TGCAGTGCTAGAGATAGCAGGGGGCTTGGTGAGCAGTTCTTC.